The text below deals with one T cell receptor beta chain. Its antigen is still unknown. The length of the CDR3 is 13 residues. Trimming removed 6 bases from V and 6 bases from J; junction bases left unmatched: 5. This sample was taken from a study of blood T cells in healthy people across ages. Study-level findings and limits: The fall in TCR beta diversity per million T cells was roughly linear with age.

Primers used in a second PCR of roughly 7 to 11 cycles were a sample-barcoded 5' primer and a J-beta primer mix. TCRdb reprocessed the 5' RACE reads via MiXCR and lists one record per CDR3 protein. In the table there are some 1.6 million distinct CDR3 sequences, around 36% of which are singletons. Sequencing input: blood. This sequence joins TRBV12-3 or TRBV12-4 and TRBJ1-5, with 7 positions matching TRBD1. This TCR was sampled from a woman aged 30 to 39 in good health. Written as DNA, the CDR3 is TGTGCCAGCAGGGGGACAGCTGTTCAGCCCCAGCATTTT. Translated: CASRGTAVQPQHF.